This TCR beta chain was found in a study of vaccination effects on CD4 cells after COVID-19. Whole-study context: It was two doses of either the BNT162b2 or mRNA-1273 vaccine that participants received.

Germline V gives CDR1 LNHDA, CDR2 SQIVND (reference sequence). The CDR3 is 15 amino acids. V was trimmed by 6 bases and J by 0 bases, leaving 12 bases between them. This clone was detected a few times. The target antigen is unknown. Study findings and constraints: Clonal contraction was marked in infection- and vaccine-induced clones late after vaccination.

Viral peptide pools were used in the ViraFEST assay to expand antigen-specific CD4+ T cells, and sequencing came afterward. Following 10 days of culture, CD4+ T cells were isolated. Researchers swapped half the medium for IL-2 medium on both days 3 and 7. The table came from immunoSEQ multiplex PCR; TCRdb's copy has only in-frame clones and leaves some out. The sample yields over 55,000 clones, about four fifths seen once. The sequencing here drew on CD4+ T cells from PBMCs cultured with HCoV-229E spike peptides, taken before COVID-19 vaccination. The sequence was obtained from a human donor who received a COVID-19 vaccine. The chain joins TRBV19 to TRBJ1-5; D uncertain. CDR3 coding DNA: TGTGCCAGTAGCTCTATCGCGAATAGCAATCAGCCCCAGCATTTT. Its protein is CASSSIANSNQPQHF.